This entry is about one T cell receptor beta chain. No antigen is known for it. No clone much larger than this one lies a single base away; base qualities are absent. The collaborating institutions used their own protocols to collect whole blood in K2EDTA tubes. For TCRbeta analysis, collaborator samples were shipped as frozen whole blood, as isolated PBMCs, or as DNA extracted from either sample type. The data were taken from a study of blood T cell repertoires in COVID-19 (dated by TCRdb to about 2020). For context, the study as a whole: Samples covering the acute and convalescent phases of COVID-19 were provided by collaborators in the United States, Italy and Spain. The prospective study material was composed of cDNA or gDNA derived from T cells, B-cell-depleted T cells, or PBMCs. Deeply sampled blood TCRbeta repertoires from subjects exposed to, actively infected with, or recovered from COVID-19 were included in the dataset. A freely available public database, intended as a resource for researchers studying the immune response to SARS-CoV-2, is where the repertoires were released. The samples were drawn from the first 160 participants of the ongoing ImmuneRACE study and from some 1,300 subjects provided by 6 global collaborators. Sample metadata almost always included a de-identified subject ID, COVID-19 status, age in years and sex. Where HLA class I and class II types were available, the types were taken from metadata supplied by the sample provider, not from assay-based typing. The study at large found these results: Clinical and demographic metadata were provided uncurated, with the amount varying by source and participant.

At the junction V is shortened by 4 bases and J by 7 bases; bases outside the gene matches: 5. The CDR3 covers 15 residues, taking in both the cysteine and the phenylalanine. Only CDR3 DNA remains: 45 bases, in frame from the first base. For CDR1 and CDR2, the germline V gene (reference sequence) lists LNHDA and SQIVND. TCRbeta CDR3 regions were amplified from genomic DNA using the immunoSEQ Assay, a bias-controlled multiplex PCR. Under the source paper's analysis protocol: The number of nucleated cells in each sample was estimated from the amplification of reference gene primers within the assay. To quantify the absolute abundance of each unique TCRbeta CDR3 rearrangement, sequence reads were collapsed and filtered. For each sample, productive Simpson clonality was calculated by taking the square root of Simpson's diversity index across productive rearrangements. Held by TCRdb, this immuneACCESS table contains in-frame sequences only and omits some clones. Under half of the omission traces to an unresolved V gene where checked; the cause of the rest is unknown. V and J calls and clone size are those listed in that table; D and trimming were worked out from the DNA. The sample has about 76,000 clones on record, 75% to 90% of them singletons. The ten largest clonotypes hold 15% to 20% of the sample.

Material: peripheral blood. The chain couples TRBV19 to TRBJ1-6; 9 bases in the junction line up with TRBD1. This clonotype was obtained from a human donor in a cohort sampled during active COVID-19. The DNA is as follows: TGTGCCAGTAGTACTCGGGACAGGGACAATTCACCCCTCCACTTT. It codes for CASSTRDRDNSPLHF.